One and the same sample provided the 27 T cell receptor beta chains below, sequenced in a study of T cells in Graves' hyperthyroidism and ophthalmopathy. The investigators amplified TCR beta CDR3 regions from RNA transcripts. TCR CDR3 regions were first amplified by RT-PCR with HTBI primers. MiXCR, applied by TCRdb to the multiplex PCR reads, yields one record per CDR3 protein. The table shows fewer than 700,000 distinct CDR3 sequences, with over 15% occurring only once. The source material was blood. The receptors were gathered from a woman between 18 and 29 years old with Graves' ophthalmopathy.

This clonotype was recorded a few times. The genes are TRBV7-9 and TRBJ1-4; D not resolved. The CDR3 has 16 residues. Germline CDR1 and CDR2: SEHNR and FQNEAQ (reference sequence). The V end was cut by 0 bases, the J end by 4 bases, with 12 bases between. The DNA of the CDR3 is TGTGCCAGCAGCTTAGCGGCAGGCGCCTTTAATGAAAAACTGTTTTTT. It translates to CASSLAAGAFNEKLFF.

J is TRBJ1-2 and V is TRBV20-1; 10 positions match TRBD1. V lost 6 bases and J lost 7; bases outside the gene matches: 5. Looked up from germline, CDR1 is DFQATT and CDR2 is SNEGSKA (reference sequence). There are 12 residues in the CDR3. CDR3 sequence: CSASGQGFGYTF. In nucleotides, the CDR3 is TGCAGTGCCTCGGGACAGGGGTTTGGCTACACCTTC.

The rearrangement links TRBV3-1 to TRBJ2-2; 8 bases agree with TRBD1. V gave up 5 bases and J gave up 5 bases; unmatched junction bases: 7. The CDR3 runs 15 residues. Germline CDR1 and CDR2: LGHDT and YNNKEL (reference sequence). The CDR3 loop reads CASSKPGQGTGELFF. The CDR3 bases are TGTGCCAGCAGCAAACCAGGACAGGGAACCGGGGAGCTGTTTTTT.

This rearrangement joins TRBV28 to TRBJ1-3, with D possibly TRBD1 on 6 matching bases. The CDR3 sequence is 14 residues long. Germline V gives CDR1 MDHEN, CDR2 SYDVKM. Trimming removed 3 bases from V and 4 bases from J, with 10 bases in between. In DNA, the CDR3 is TGTGCCAGCAGTTTGAACAGGGCGGGAAACACCATATATTTT. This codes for CASSLNRAGNTIYF.

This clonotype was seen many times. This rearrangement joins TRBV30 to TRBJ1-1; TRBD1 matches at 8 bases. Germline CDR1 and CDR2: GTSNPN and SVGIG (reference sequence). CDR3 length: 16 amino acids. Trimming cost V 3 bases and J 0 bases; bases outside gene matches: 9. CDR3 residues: CAWRYQGAPMNTEAFF. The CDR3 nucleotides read TGTGCCTGGAGGTATCAGGGGGCTCCTATGAACACTGAAGCTTTCTTT.

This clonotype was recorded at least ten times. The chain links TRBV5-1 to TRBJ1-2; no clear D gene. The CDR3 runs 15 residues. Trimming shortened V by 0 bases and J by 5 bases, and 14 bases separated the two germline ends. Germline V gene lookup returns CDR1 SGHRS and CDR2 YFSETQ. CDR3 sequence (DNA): TGCGCCAGCAGCTTGGGTTCGGGCGGAATGTATGGCTACACCTTC. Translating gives CASSLGSGGMYGYTF.

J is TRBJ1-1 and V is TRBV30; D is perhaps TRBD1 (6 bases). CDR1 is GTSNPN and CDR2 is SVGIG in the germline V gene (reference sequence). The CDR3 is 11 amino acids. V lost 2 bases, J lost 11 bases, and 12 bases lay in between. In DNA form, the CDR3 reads TGTGCCTGGAGTAGCGACAGGCGGGCTTTCTTT. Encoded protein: CAWSSDRRAFF.

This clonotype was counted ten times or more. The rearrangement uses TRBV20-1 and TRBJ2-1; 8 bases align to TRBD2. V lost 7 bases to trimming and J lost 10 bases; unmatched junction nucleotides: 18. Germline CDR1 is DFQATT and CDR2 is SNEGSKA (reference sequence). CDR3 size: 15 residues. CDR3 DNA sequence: TGCAGTGTTAGGACCGGGACTAGTCAGTTAGAGGAGCAGTTCTTC. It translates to CSVRTGTSQLEEQFF.

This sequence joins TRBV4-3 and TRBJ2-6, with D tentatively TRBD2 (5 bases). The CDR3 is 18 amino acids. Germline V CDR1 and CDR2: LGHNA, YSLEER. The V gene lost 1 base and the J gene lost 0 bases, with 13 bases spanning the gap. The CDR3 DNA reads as TGCGCCAGCAGCCAAGCCAACCCCCGGGACTCTGGGGCCAACGTCCTGACTTTC. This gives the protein CASSQANPRDSGANVLTF.

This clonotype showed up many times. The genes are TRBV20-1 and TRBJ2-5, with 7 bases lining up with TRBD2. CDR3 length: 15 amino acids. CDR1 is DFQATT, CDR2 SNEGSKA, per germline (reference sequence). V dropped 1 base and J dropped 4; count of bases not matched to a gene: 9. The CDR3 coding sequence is TGCAGTGCTAGAGTGGAGGGAGGGCCCTCAGAGACCCAGTACTTC. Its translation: CSARVEGGPSETQYF.

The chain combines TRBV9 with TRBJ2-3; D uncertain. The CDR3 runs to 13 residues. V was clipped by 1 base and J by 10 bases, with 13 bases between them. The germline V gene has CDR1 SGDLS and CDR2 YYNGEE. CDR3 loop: CASSVRQDGSQYF. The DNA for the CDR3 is TGTGCCAGCAGCGTACGGCAGGATGGGTCGCAGTATTTT.

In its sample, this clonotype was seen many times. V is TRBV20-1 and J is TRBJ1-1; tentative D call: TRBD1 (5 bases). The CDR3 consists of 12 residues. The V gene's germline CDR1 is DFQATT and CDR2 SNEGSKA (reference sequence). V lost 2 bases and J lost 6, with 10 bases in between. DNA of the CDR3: TGCAGTGCTAGACAGGGAGGTTCTGAAGCTTTCTTT. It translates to CSARQGGSEAFF.

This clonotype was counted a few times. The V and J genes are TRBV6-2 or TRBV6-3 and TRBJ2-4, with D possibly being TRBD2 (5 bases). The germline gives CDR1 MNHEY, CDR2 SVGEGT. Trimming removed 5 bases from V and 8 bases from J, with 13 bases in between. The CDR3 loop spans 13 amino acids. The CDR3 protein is CASSLELGDIQYF. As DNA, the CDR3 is TGTGCCAGCAGTCTCGAACTAGGTGACATTCAGTACTTC.

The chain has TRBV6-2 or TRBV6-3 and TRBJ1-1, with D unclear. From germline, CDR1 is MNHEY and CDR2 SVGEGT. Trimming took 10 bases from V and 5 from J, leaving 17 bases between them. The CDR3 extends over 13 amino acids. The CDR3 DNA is TGTGCCACCTCGGAGGCTTTTGGGACTGAAGCTTTCTTT. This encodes CATSEAFGTEAFF.

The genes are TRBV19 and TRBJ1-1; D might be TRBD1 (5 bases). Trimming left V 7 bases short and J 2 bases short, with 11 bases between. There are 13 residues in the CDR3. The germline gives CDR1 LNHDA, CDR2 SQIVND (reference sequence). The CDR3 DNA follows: TGTGCCAGTAACCGCGGACAAAACACTGAAGCTTTCTTT. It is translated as CASNRGQNTEAFF.

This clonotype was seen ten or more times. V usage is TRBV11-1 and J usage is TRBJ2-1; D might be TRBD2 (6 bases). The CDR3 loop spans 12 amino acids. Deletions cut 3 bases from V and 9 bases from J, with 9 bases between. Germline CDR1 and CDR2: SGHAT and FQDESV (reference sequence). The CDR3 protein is CASSFIGGEQFF. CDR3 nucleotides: TGTGCCAGCAGCTTTATCGGGGGTGAGCAGTTCTTC.

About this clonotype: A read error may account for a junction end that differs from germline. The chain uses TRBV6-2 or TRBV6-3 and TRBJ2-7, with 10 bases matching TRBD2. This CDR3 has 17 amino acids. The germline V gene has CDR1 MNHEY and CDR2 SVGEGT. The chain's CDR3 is CASSYRPLAGASYEQYF. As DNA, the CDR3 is TGTGCCAGCAGTTACAGACCCCTAGCGGGAGCCTCCTACGAGCAGTATTTC.

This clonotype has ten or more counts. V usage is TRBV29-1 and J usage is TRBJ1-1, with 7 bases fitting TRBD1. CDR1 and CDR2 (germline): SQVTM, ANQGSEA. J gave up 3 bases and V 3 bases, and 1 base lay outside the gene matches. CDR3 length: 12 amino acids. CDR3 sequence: CSVETGHTEAFF. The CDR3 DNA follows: TGCAGCGTTGAGACAGGGCACACTGAAGCTTTCTTT.

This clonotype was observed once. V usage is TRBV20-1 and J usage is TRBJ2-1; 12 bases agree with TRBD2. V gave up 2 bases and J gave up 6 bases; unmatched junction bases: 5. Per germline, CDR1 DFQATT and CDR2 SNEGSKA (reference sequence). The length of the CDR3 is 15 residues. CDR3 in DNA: TGCAGTGCTAGATGGTCTAGCGGGAGGGGCAATGAGCAGTTCTTC. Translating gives CSARWSSGRGNEQFF.

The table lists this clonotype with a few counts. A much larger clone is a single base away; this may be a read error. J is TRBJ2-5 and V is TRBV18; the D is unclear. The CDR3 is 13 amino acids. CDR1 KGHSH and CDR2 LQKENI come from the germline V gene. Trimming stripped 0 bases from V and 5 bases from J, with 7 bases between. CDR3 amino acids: CASSPPWGETQYF. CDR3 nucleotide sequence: TGTGCCAGCTCACCACCGTGGGGTGAGACCCAGTACTTC.

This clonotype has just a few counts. The CDR3 region has the DNA TGTGCCAGCAGCCCCCAAACGGGCAGGGGGTCTGGCTACACCTTC. Amino acids: CASSPQTGRGSGYTF. This chain uses TRBV11-2 with TRBJ1-2, with 7 bases aligning to TRBD1. The germline CDR1 and CDR2 sequences are SGHAT and FQNNGV. The V and J ends lost 5 bases and 7 bases, in that order; junction bases with no gene match: 13. This CDR3 is 15 amino acids long.

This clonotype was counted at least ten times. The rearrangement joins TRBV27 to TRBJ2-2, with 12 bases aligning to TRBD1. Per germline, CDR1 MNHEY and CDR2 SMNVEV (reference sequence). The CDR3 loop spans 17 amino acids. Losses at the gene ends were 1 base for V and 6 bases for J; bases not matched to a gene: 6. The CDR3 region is CASSLFSGQGAPGELFF. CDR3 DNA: TGTGCCAGCAGTTTATTTTCGGGACAGGGGGCCCCCGGGGAGCTGTTTTTT.

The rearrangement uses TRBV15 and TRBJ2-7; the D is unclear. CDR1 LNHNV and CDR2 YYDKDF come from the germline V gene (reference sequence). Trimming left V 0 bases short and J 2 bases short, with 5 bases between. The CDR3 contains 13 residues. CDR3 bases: TGTGCCACCAGCAGAGAACAGACCTACGAGCAGTACTTC. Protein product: CATSREQTYEQYF.

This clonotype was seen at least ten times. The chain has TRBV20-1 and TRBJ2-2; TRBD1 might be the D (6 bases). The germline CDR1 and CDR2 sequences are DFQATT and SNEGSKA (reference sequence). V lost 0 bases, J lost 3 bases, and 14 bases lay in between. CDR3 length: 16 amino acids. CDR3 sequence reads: CSARDGDQGHTGELFF. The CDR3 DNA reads TGCAGTGCTAGAGATGGGGACCAGGGGCACACCGGGGAGCTGTTTTTT.

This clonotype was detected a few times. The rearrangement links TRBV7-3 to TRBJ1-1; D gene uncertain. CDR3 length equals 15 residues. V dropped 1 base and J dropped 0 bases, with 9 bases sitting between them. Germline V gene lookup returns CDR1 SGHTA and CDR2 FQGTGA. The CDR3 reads CASSLNGQLNTEAFF. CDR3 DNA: TGTGCCAGCAGCTTAAATGGGCAGCTGAACACTGAAGCTTTCTTT.

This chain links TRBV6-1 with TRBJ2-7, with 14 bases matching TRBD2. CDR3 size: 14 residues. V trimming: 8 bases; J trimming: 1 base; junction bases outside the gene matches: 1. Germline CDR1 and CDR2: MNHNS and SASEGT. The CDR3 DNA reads TGTGCCAGCGGACTAGCGGGAGGTTCCTACGAGCAGTACTTC. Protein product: CASGLAGGSYEQYF.

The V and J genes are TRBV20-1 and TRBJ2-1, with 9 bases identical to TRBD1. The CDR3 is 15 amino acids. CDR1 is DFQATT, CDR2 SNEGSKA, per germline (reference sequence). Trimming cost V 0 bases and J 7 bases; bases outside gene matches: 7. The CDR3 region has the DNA TGCAGTGCTAGAGATCAGGACAGGGGTTTGAATGAGCAGTTCTTC. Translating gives CSARDQDRGLNEQFF.